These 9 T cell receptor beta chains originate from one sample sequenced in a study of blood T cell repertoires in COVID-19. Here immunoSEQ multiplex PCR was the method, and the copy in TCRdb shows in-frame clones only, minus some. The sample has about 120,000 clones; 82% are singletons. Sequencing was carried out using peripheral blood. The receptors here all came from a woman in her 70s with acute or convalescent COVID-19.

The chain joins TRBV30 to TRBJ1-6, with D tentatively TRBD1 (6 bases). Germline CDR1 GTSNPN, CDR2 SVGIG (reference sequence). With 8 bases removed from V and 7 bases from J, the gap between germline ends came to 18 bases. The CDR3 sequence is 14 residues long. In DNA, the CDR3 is TGTGCCCGCCGGGACACGGTCTCGAATTCACCCCTCCACTTT. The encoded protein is CARRDTVSNSPLHF.

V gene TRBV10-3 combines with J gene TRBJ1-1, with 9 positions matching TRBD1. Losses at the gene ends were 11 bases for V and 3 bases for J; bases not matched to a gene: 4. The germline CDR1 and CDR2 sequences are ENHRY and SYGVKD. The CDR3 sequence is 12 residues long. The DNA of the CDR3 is TGTGCCGCCCGGGACAGGGACACTGAAGCTTTCTTT. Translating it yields CAARDRDTEAFF.

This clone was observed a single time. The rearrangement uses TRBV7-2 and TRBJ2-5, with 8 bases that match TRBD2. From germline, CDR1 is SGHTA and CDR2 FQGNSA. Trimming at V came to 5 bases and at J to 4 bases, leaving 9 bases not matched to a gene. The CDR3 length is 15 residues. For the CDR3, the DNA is TGTGCCAGCAGCCCAGGGACTAGAAGGGGAGAGACCCAGTACTTC. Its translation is CASSPGTRRGETQYF.

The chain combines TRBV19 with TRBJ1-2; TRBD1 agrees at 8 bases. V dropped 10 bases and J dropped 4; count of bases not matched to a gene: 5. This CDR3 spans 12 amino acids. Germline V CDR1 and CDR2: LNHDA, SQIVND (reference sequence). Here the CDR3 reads CATGQATYGYTF. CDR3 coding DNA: TGTGCCACGGGACAGGCCACCTATGGCTACACCTTC.

Here the CDR3 DNA reads TGTGCCAGTACCCCTTCTAGGGGGCTTGGTGGCTACACCTTC. Its protein is CASTPSRGLGGYTF. The V gene is TRBV19, the J gene TRBJ1-2, with TRBD1 matching 7 bases. With V trimmed by 7 bases and J by 7 bases, 12 bases remained unmatched. The CDR3 has 14 residues. The germline V gene encodes CDR1 LNHDA and CDR2 SQIVND (reference sequence). The full variable domain, its missing parts supplied by reference TRBV19 and TRBJ1-2, is DGGITQSPKYLFRKEGQNVTLSCEQNLNHDAMYWYRQDPGQGLRLIYYSQIVNDFQKGDIAEGYSVSREKKESFPLTVTSAQKNPTAFYLCASTPSRGLGGYTFGSGTRLTVV.

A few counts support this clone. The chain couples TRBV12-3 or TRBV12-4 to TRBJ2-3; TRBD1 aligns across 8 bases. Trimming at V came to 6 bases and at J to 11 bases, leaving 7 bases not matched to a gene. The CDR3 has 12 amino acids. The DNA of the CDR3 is TGTGCCAGCAGAAGCACAGGGGGAGAGCAGTATTTT. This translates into CASRSTGGEQYF.

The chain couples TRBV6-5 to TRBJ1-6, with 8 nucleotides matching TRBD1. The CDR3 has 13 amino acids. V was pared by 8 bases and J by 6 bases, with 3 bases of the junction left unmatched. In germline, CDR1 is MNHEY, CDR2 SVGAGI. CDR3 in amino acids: CASWQGANSPLHF. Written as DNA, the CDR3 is TGTGCCAGCTGGCAGGGGGCTAATTCACCCCTCCACTTT.

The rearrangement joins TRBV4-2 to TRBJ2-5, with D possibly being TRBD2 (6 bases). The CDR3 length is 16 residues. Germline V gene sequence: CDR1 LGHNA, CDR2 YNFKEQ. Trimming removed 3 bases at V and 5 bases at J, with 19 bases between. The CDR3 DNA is TGTGCCAGCAGCCAGAACCCCTCGCGGGGCGATGAGACCCAGTACTTC. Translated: CASSQNPSRGDETQYF.

The CDR3 nucleotides are TGTGCCAGCAGTTTTAGGGGTGGCGGCTACACCTTC. This sequence encodes CASSFRGGGYTF. The chain has TRBV12-3 or TRBV12-4 and TRBJ1-2, with a tentative D call TRBD1 (5 bases). Trimming took off 3 bases at V and 8 bases at J, with 10 bases between the two ends. The CDR3 length is 12 residues.